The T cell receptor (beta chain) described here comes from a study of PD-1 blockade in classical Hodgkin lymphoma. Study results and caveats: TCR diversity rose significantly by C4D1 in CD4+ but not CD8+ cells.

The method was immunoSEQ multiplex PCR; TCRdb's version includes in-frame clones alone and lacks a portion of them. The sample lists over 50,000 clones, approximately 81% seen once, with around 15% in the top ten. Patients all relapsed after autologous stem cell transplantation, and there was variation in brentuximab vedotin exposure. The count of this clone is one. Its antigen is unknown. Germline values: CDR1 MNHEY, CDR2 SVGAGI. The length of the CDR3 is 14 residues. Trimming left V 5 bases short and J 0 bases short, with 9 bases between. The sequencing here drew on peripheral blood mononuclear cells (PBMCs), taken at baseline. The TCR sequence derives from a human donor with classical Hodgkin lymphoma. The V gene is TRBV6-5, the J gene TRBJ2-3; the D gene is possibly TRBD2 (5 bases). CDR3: CASSPDYSTDTQYF. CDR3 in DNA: TGTGCCAGCAGTCCCGACTATAGCACAGATACGCAGTATTTT.